This T cell receptor (beta chain) stems from a study of T cell clonality in common variable immunodeficiency. This clone has only a few counts. With the read ending 3 residues before the CDR3 end, the germline J gene is used to fill in that end. Germline assignment: CDR1 ENHRY and CDR2 SYGVKD. The J segment lost 0 bases and the V segment lost 7 bases, leaving 15 bases of the junction unmatched. There are 18 residues in the CDR3. Blood samples were heparinized, about 4.5 to 8 ml per donor. Clones were read by immunoSEQ multiplex PCR, and TCRdb kept only the in-frame ones, dropping some. Listed for the sample are fewer than 75,000 clones, none seen a single time.

Sample: peripheral blood mononuclear cells. The rearrangement joins TRBV10-3 to TRBJ2-1; TRBD2 matches 7 bases. The TCR was taken from a person between 18 and 70 years old in good health. The covered CDR3 bases are TGTGCCATCATGGGGGGGTGGCGGAGTGGGAGCTCCTACAATGAG. This sequence encodes CAIMGGWRSGSSYNE. The whole CDR3 reads CAIMGGWRSGSSYNEQFF.